The clone carrying this TCR beta chain was counted a few times. Other DNA sequences in the sample encode the same CDR3. Sampling consisted of one heparinised blood draw per donor, averaging around 100 mL. Each sorted population was over 95% pure. This entry comes from a study of beta chain features in type 1 diabetes. Overall study context: Patients did not differ from healthy donors in age, gender or cell yield.

The J segment lost 5 bases and the V segment lost 5 bases, leaving 1 base of the junction unmatched. The CDR3 totals 11 residues. Germline V CDR1 and CDR2: DFQATT, SNEGSKA (reference sequence). Reverse transcription of all isolated RNA meant that expressed TCRB transcripts were sequenced. Naive, central memory and regulatory T cell samples yielded around 3.5 million reads on average. Assay used: immunoSEQ multiplex PCR; TCRdb lists only in-frame clones, some missing. The repertoire holds around 140,000 clones, with 8% to 13% as singletons. The V gene is TRBV20-1, the J gene TRBJ2-3; 7 nucleotides agree with TRBD1. This TCR derives from a man aged 18 to 29 in good health. What was sequenced was naive CD4+ T cells from blood. CDR3 loop: CSAPGGDTQYF. In nucleotides, the CDR3 is TGCAGTGCTCCAGGGGGAGATACGCAGTATTTT.